The clone carrying this T cell receptor (beta chain) was found once. Antigen: not known. These data are taken from a study of T cell responses to AZD1222 COVID-19 vaccine. TCRdb's copy holds only in-frame clones and misses some; the assay was immunoSEQ multiplex PCR. Of fewer than 120,000 clones in the sample, roughly 93% were seen once. Points from the study as a whole: Spike-specific TCRs gained breadth and depth after people received two AZD1222 doses. The CD4 TCRs associated with vaccination extended across spike and predominated at 160-218 and 743-854. At baseline, seropositivity was found in only a handful of AZD1222 recipients.

Second-dose intervals of approximately 4 or approximately 12 weeks were pooled. V trimming: 5 bases; J trimming: 5 bases; junction bases outside the gene matches: 13. This CDR3 region has 17 residues. Germline lookup yields CDR1 MNHEY and CDR2 SMNVEV (reference sequence). Sample: peripheral blood, taken 28 days after the second AZD1222 dose. This sequence was found in an adult who received the AZD1222 COVID-19 vaccine. The gene calls are TRBV27 and TRBJ2-1; 9 bases agree with TRBD2. CDR3 bases: TGTGCCAGCAGTCCCCTAGGAGCGTTAGCGGGGGACAATGAGCAGTTCTTC. Amino acids: CASSPLGALAGDNEQFF.